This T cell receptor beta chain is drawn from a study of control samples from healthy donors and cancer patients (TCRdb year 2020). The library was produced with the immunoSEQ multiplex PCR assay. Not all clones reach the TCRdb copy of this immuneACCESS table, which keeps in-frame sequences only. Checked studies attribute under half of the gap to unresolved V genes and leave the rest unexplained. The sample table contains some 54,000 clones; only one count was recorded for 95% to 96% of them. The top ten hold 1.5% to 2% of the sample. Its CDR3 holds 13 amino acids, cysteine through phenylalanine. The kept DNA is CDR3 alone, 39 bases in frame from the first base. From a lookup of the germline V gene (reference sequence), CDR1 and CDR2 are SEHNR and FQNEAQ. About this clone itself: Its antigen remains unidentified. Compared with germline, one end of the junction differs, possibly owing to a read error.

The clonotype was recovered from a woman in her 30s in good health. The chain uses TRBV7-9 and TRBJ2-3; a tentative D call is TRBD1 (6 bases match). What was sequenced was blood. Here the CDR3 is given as CASSIAGEDTQYF. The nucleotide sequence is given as TGTGCCAGCAGCATAGCAGGGGAAGATACGCAGTATTTT.